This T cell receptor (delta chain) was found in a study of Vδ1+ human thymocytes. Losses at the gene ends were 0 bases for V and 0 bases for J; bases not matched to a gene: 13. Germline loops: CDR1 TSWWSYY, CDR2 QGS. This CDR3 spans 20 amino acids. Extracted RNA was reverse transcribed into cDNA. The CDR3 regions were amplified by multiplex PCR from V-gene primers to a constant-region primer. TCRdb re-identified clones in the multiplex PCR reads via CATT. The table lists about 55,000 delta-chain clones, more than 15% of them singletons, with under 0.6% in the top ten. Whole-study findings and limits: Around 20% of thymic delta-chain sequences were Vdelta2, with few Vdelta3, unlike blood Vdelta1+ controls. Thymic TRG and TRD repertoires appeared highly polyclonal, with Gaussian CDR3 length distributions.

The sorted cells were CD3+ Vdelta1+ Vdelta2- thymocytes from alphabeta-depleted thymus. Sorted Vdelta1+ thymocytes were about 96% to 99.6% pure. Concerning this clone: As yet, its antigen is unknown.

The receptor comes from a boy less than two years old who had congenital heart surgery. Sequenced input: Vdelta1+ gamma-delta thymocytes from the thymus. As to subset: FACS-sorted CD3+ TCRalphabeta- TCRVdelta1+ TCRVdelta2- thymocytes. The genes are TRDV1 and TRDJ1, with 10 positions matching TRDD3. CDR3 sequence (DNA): TGTGCTCTTGGGGAACTAGCCCGGACTGGGGGATTGGGTGACACCGATAAACTCATCTTT. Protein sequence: CALGELARTGGLGDTDKLIF.